Below are 12 T cell receptor beta chains sequenced from a single sample in a study of T cells in tuberculosis. Time point given: new active TB diagnosis, blood taken before or within 7 days of starting treatment. TCRdb's table, derived via immunoSEQ multiplex PCR, lists solely in-frame clones and lacks some. The data contain about 49,000 clones, around 96% of them singletons. This specimen was PBMCs, taken at tuberculosis diagnosis. These receptors all come from an adult with tuberculosis.

The chain links TRBV27 to TRBJ1-6, with D unclear. Germline V gene data show CDR1 as MNHEY and CDR2 as SMNVEV (reference sequence). Deletions cut 5 bases from V and 7 bases from J, with 9 bases between. The CDR3 covers 13 residues. CDR3 sequence: CASSDTGNSPLHF. CDR3 coding DNA: TGTGCCAGCAGTGATACGGGGAATTCACCCCTCCACTTT.

The chain uses TRBV6-6 and TRBJ1-1; TRBD1 is a possible D gene (5 bases). V was clipped by 2 bases and J by 4 bases, with 11 bases between them. CDR3 size: 14 residues. Germline CDR1 and CDR2: MNHNY and SVGAGI (reference sequence). This CDR3 is CASSYQGSGTEAFF. The CDR3 DNA is TGTGCCAGCAGTTACCAGGGTAGCGGCACTGAAGCTTTCTTT.

This sequence joins TRBV25-1 and TRBJ2-3; 9 bases are shared with TRBD2. Germline CDR1 MGHDK, CDR2 SYGVNS. The CDR3 length is 14 residues. V dropped 6 bases and J dropped 5; count of bases not matched to a gene: 6. The CDR3 loop is CASRTSGGGDTQYF. The CDR3 DNA reads as TGTGCCAGCAGGACTAGCGGAGGCGGAGATACGCAGTATTTT.

The V and J genes are TRBV27 and TRBJ2-2; 11 bases align to TRBD1. With V trimmed by 4 bases and J by 2 bases, 3 bases remained unmatched. There are 16 residues in the CDR3. Looked up from germline, CDR1 is MNHEY and CDR2 is SMNVEV (reference sequence). The CDR3 spells CASSWGQGGNTGELFF. CDR3 nucleotide sequence: TGTGCCAGCAGTTGGGGACAGGGGGGAAACACCGGGGAGCTGTTTTTT.

The chain uses TRBV7-8 and TRBJ2-1, with 9 bases aligning to TRBD2. Unmatched junction bases numbered 12, after V lost 6 bases and J lost 6 bases. Germline V lookup: CDR1 SGHVS, CDR2 FQNEAQ. The CDR3 consists of 16 residues. This chain's CDR3 is CASSRPWREGPNEQFF. In nucleotides, the CDR3 is TGTGCCAGCAGTCGCCCGTGGCGGGAGGGCCCCAATGAGCAGTTCTTC. The complete variable domain, with remaining parts taken from reference TRBV7-8 and TRBJ2-1, reads GAGVSQSPRYKVAKRGQDVALRCDPISGHVSLFWYQQALGQGPEFLTYFQNEAQLDKSGLPSDRFFAERPEGSVSTLKIQRTQQEDSAVYLCASSRPWREGPNEQFFGPGTRLTVL.

The gene calls are TRBV5-1 and TRBJ2-5; 8 bases agree with TRBD2. TRBJ2-7 matches the DNA end more closely, so the J call is doubtful. Germline loops: CDR1 SGHRS, CDR2 YFSETQ. The CDR3 is 16 residues long. This CDR3 reads CASSLIPGGISYEQYF. The CDR3 DNA is TGCGCCAGCAGCTTAATCCCGGGAGGGATTTCCTACGAGCAGTACTTC.

Only one count was recorded for this clone. The chain is built from TRBV10-1 and TRBJ1-5; D perhaps matches TRBD1 (6 bases). V was pared by 5 bases and J by 0 bases, with 14 bases between. CDR3 size: 16 residues. Per the germline V gene, CDR1 is WNHNN and CDR2 is SYGVQD (reference sequence). The CDR3: CASSQPGHNSNQPQHF. CDR3 sequence (DNA): TGCGCCAGCAGTCAACCGGGACATAATAGCAATCAGCCCCAGCATTTT.

This chain joins TRBV5-6 and TRBJ2-7; 9 bases agree with TRBD1. This CDR3 is 15 amino acids long. The germline gives CDR1 SGHDT, CDR2 YYEEEE. J was trimmed by 4 bases and V by 3 bases; bases with no gene match: 8. DNA of the CDR3: TGTGCCAGCAGCTCCTCCGGGACAGGGACGTACGAGCAGTACTTC. Protein sequence: CASSSSGTGTYEQYF.

Points on this clone: One end of the junction does not line up with germline, which may come from a read error. The chain carries TRBV10-1 and TRBJ2-1, with 8 bases fitting TRBD2. The CDR3 contains 12 residues. Germline values: CDR1 WNHNN, CDR2 SYGVQD (reference sequence). Here the CDR3 DNA reads TGTGCTACTAGCGGCTCCTACAATGAGCAGTTCTTC. It encodes CATSGSYNEQFF.

The chain carries TRBV4-1 and TRBJ1-5; possible D gene TRBD1, 6 bases. V lost 0 bases, J lost 2 bases, and 8 bases lay in between. The CDR3 runs 15 residues. CDR1 is MGHRA and CDR2 is YSYEKL in the germline V gene. CDR3 nucleotides: TGCGCCAGCAGCCAAGAGTGGGGGCGCAATCAGCCCCAGCATTTT. It encodes CASSQEWGRNQPQHF.

The chain uses TRBV27 and TRBJ2-6; perhaps TRBD1 as D (5 bases). The CDR3 contains 17 residues. The ends were cut back, 4 bases at V and 0 bases at J, with 13 bases in the middle. Germline assignment: CDR1 MNHEY and CDR2 SMNVEV (reference sequence). The CDR3 here is CASSSQTEISGANVLTF. Written as DNA, the CDR3 is TGTGCCAGCAGTTCGCAGACAGAAATCTCTGGGGCCAACGTCCTGACTTTC.

The chain recombines TRBV7-6 with TRBJ2-2; 7 nucleotides agree with TRBD1. CDR1 and CDR2 from the germline V gene are SGHVS and FNYEAQ. This CDR3 region has 16 residues. With 2 bases clipped from V and 4 bases from J, the junction kept 7 bases outside the gene matches. CDR3 sequence (DNA): TGTGCCAGCAGCTTATATAAGACAGGGAGCACCGGGGAGCTGTTTTTT. It translates to CASSLYKTGSTGELFF.